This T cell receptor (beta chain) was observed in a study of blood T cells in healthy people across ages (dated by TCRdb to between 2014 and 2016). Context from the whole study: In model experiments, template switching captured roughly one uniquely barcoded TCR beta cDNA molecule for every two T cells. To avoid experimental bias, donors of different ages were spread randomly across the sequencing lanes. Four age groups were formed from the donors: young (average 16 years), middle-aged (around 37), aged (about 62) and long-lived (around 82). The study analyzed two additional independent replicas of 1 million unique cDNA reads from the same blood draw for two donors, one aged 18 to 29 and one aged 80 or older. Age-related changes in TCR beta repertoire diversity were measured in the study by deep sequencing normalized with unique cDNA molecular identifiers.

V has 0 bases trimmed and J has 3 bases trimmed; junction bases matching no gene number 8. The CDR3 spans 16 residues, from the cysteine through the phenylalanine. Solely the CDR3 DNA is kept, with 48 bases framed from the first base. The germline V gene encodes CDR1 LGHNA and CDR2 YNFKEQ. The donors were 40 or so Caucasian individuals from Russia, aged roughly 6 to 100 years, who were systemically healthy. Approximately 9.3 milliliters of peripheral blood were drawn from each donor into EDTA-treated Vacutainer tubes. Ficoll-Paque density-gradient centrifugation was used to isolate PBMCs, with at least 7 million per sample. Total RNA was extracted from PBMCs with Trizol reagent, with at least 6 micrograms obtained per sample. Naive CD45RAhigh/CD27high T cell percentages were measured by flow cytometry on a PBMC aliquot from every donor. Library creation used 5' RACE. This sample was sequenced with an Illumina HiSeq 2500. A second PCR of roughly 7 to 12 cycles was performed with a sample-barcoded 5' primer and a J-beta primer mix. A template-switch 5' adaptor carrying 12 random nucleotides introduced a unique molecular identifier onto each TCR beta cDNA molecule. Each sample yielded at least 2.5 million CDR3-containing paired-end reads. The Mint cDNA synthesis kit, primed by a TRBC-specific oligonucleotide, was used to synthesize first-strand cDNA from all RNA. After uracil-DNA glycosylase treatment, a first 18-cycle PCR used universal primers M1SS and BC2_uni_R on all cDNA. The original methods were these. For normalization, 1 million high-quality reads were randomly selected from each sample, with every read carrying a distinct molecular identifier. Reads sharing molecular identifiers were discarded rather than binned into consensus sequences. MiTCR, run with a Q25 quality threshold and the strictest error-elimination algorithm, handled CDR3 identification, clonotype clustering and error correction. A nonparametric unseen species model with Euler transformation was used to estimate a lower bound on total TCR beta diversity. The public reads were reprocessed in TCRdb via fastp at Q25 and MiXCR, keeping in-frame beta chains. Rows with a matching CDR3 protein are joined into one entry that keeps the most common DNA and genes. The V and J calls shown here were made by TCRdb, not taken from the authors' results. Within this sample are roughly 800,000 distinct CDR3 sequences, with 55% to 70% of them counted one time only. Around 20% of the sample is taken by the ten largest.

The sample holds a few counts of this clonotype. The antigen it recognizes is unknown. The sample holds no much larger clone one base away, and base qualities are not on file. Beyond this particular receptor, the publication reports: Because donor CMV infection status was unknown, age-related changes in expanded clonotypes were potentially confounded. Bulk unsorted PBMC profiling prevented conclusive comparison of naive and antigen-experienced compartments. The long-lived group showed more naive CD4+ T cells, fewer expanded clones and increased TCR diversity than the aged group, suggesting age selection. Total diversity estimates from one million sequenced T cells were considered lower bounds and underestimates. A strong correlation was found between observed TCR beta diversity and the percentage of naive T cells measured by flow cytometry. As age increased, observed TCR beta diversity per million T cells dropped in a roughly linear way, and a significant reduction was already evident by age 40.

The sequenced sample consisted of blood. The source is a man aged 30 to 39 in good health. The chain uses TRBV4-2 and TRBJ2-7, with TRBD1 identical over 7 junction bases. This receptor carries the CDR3 CASSQDWGQLFYEQYF. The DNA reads TGTGCCAGCAGCCAAGATTGGGGACAGTTGTTCTACGAGCAGTACTTC.